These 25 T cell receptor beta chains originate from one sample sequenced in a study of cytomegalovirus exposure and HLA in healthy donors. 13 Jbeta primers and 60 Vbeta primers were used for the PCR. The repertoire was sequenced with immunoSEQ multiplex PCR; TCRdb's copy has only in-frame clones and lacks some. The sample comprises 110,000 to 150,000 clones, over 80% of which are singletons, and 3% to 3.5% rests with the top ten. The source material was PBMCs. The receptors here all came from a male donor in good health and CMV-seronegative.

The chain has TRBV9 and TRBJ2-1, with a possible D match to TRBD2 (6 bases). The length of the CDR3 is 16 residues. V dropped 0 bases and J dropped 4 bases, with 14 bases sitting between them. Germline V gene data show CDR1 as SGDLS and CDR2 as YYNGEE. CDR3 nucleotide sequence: TGTGCCAGCAGCGTAGAGGTCGCGGGGTTGTACAATGAGCAGTTCTTC. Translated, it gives CASSVEVAGLYNEQFF.

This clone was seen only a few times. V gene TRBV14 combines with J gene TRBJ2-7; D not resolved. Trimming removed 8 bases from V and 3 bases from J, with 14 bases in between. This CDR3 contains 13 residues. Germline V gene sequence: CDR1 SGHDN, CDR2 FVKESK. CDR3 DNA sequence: TGTGCCAGCGCCCCCCCGTCGGGCTACGAGCAGTACTTC. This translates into CASAPPSGYEQYF.

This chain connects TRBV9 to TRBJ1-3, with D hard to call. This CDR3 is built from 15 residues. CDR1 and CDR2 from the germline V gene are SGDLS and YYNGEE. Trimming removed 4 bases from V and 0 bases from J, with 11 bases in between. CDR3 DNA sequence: TGTGCCAGCAGCCCCCCGGGGAACTCTGGAAACACCATATATTTT. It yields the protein CASSPPGNSGNTIYF.

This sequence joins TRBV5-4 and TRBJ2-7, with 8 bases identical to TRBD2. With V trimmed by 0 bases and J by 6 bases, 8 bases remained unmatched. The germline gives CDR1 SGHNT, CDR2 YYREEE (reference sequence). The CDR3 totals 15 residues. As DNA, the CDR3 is TGTGCCAGCAGCTTGGGGCGGGGGGCGGTCTCCGAGCAGTACTTC. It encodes CASSLGRGAVSEQYF.

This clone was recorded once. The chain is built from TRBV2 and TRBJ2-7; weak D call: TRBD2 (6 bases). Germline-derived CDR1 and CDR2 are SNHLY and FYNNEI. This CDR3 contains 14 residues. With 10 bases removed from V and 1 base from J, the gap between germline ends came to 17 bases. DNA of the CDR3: TGTGCCATAAACCCGGGGGAGGCGTCCTACGAGCAGTACTTC. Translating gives CAINPGEASYEQYF.

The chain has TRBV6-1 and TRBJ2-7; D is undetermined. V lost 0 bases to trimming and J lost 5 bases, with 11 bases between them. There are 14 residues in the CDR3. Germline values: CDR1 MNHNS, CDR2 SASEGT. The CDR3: CASSEAGEMDEQYF. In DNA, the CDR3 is TGTGCCAGCAGTGAAGCTGGTGAGATGGACGAGCAGTACTTC.

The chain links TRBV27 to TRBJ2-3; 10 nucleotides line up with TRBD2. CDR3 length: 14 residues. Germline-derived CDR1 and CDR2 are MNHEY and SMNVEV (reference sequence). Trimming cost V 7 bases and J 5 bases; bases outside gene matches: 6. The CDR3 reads CASIQAGGEDTQYF. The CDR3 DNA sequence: TGTGCCAGCATCCAAGCGGGGGGGGAAGATACGCAGTATTTT.

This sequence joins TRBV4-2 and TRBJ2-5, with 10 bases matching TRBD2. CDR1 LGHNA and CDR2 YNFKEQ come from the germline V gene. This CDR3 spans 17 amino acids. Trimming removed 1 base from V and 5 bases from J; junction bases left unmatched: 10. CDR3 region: CASSQGRKRGGFETQYF. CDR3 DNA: TGTGCCAGCAGCCAAGGAAGGAAGCGGGGGGGCTTTGAGACCCAGTACTTC.

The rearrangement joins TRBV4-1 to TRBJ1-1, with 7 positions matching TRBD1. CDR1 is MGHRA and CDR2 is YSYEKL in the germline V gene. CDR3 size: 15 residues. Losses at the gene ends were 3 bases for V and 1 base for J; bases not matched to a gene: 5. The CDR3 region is CASSHNRGENTEAFF. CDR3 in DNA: TGCGCCAGCAGCCACAACAGGGGTGAGAACACTGAAGCTTTCTTT.

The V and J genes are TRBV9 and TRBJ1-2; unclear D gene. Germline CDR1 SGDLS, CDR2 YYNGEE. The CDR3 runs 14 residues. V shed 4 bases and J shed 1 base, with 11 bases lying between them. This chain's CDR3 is CASSLPGGNYGYTF. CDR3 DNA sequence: TGTGCCAGCAGCCTCCCGGGAGGTAACTATGGCTACACCTTC.

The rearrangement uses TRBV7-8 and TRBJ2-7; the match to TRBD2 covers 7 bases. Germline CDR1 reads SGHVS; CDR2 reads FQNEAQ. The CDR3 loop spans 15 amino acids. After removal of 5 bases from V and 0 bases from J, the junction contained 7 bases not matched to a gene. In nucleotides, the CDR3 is TGTGCCAGCAGCGAGGGGCGGGGGAGCTCCTACGAGCAGTACTTC. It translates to CASSEGRGSSYEQYF.

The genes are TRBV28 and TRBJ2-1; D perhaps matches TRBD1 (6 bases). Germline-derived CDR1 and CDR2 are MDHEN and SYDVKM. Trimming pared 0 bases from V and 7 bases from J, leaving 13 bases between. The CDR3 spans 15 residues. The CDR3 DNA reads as TGTGCCAGCAGTTTATGGACGGACAGCGCGAATGAGCAGTTCTTC. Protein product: CASSLWTDSANEQFF. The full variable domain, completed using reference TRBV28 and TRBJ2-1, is DVKVTQSSRYLVKRTGEKVFLECVQDMDHENMFWYRQDPGLGLRLIYFSYDVKMKEKGDIPEGYSVSREKKERFSLILESASTNQTSMYLCASSLWTDSANEQFFGPGTRLTVL.

The CDR3 DNA reads as TGTGCCAGCAGTTCCGGGACAGTAAGTGAGCAGTTCTTC. It is translated as CASSSGTVSEQFF. V usage is TRBV25-1 and J usage is TRBJ2-1; 7 nucleotides agree with TRBD1. Germline lookup yields CDR1 MGHDK and CDR2 SYGVNS. This CDR3 spans 13 amino acids. Germline trimming cut 5 bases from V and 9 bases from J; bases unmatched to any gene: 7. The full variable domain, with the rest looked up from reference TRBV25-1 and TRBJ2-1, is EADIYQTPRYLVIGTGKKITLECSQTMGHDKMYWYQQDPGMELHLIHYSYGVNSTEKGDLSSESTVSRIRTEHFPLTLESARPSHTSQYLCASSSGTVSEQFFGPGTRLTVL.

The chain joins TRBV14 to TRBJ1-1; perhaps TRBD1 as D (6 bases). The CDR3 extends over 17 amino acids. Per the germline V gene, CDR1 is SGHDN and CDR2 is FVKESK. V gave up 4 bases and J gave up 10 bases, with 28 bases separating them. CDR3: CASSLGLGAPDGRVAFF. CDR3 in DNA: TGTGCCAGCAGCCTAGGGCTGGGGGCCCCTGACGGGCGGGTAGCTTTCTTT.

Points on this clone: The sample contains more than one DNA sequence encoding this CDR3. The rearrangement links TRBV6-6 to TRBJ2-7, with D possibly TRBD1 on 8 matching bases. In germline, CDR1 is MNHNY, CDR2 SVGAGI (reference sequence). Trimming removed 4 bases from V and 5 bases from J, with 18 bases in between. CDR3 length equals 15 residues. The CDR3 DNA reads TGTGCCAGCAGTTCCCCCGCCACAGGGGGGGACGAGCAGTACTTC. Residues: CASSSPATGGDEQYF.

CDR3 DNA: TGTGCCAGCAGCTTCGGACAGGGGGGGCAAGCTTTCTTT. This encodes CASSFGQGGQAFF. The chain recombines TRBV7-6 with TRBJ1-1, with 10 bases aligning to TRBD1. The CDR3 covers 13 residues. Germline V gives CDR1 SGHVS, CDR2 FNYEAQ. With 3 bases clipped from V and 9 bases from J, the junction kept 4 bases outside the gene matches.

CDR3: CASSPPGILAGEESGQYF. The CDR3 DNA reads TGTGCCAGCTCTCCCCCGGGAATTTTAGCGGGAGAAGAGTCCGGGCAGTACTTC. The gene calls are TRBV18 and TRBJ2-7; TRBD2 aligns across 9 bases. The V gene end was trimmed by 6 bases and the J gene end by 9 bases; junction bases not matched to a gene: 24. There are 18 residues in the CDR3. The germline gives CDR1 KGHSH, CDR2 LQKENI.

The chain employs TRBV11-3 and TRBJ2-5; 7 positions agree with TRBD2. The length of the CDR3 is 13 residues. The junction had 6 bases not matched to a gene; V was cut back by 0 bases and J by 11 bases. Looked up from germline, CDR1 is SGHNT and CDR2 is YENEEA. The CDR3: CASSLEPGREQYF. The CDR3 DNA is TGTGCCAGCAGCTTAGAGCCGGGGCGGGAGCAGTACTTC.

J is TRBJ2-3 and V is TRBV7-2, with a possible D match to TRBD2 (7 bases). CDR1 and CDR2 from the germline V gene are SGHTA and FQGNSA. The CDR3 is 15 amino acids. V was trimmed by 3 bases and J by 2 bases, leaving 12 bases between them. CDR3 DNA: TGTGCCAGCAGCTTTGGGAGGGGGACCACAGATACGCAGTATTTT. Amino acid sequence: CASSFGRGTTDTQYF.

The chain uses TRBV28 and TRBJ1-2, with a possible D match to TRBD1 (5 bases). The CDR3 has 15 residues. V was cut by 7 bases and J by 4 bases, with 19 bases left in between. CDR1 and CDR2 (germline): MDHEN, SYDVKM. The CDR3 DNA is TGTGCCAGCACTCAATCCCGGGGGGTAGCCTATGGCTACACCTTC. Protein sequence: CASTQSRGVAYGYTF.

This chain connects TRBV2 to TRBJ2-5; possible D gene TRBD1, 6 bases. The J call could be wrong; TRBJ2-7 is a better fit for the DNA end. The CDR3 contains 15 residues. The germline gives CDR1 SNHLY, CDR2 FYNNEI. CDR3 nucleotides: TGTGCCAGCAGTGAAAGCGACAGGAGCTCCTACGAGCAGTACTTC. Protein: CASSESDRSSYEQYF.

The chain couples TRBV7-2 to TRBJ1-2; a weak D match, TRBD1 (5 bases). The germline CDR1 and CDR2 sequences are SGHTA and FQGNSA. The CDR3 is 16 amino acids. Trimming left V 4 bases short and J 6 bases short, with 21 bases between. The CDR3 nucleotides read TGTGCCAGCAGCTCTTATTTAGGTACAGGAGGGGATGGCTACACCTTC. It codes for CASSSYLGTGGDGYTF.

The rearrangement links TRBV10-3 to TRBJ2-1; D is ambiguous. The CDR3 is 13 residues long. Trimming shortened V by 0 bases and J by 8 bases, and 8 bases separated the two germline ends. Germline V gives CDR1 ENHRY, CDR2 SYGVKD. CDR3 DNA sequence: TGTGCCATCAGTGAGTCGAACAGCTATGAGCAGTTCTTC. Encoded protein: CAISESNSYEQFF.

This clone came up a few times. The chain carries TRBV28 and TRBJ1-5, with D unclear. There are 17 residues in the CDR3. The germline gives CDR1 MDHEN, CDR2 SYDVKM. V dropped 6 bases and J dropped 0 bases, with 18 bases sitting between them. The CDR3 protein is CASRLPGDYYSNQPQHF. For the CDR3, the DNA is TGTGCCAGCAGATTACCGGGAGACTACTATAGCAATCAGCCCCAGCATTTT.

The CDR3 reads CATGRTGFPLDGYTF. In DNA, the CDR3 is TGTGCCACCGGCCGGACAGGCTTCCCCCTCGATGGCTACACCTTC. The chain joins TRBV15 to TRBJ1-2; TRBD1 matches at 7 bases. After removal of 8 bases from V and 6 bases from J, the junction contained 15 bases not matched to a gene. Germline V gene sequence: CDR1 LNHNV, CDR2 YYDKDF (reference sequence). The CDR3 is 15 amino acids.